These T cell receptor beta chains were read from a single sample in a study of blood T cell repertoires in COVID-19. TCRdb's copy holds only in-frame clones and misses some; the assay was immunoSEQ multiplex PCR. The top ten hold less than 6% of the sample, which has roughly 330,000 clones, approximately 90% seen once. Sequenced material: PBMCs or T cells enriched from blood (not recorded which). These receptors all come from a woman aged 30 to 39 who had recovered from COVID-19. The CDR3 runs from the conserved cysteine through the conserved F or W. The D gene is left open where the match is weak. Size tells how often a clone was seen (once, few, many) or the class of an expanded clone, and some rows leave it out.

d_call,v_call,j_call,clone_size,cdr3_nt,cdr3_aa
NA,TRBV11-3,TRBJ2-3,NA,TGTGCCAGCAGCCTAGTGGGTCGAGGCCGCACAGATACGCAGTATTTT,CASSLVGRGRTDTQYF
NA,TRBV12-3/TRBV12-4,TRBJ2-7,NA,TGTGCCAGCGGGGACACCCAGTCCTACGAGCAGTACTTC,CASGDTQSYEQYF
NA,TRBV18,TRBJ1-2,NA,TGTGCCAGCTCTGGGCTTGATAACTATGGCTACACCTTC,CASSGLDNYGYTF
NA,TRBV5-4,TRBJ2-7,once,TGTGCCAGCAGCCTCGGGGAGGGGGTATACGACGAGCAGTACTTC,CASSLGEGVYDEQYF
NA,TRBV18,TRBJ1-4,few,TGTGCCAGCTCACGGGAAGAGGGAAAACTGTTTTTT,CASSREEGKLFF
TRBD1,TRBV27,TRBJ1-1,NA,TGTGCCAGCCAGACAGGGATGAACACTGAAGCTTTCTTT,CASQTGMNTEAFF
TRBD1,TRBV6-1,TRBJ2-7,NA,TGTGCCAGCAGTGAAGTTGGACAGGGGGTCGAGCAGTACTTC,CASSEVGQGVEQYF
NA,TRBV28,TRBJ1-5,once,TGTGCCAGCAGTTTCAGGCCCTACCAGCCCCAGCATTTT,CASSFRPYQPQHF
NA,TRBV19,TRBJ2-7,once,TGTGCCAGTAGTATAGCGGGGATCTCCTACGAGCAGTACTTC,CASSIAGISYEQYF
TRBD2,TRBV29-1,TRBJ2-1,NA,TGCAGCGTTGACCCACTAGCGGGGGGGCCGGGTGAGCAGTTCTTC,CSVDPLAGGPGEQFF
NA,TRBV7-9,TRBJ1-6,NA,TGTGCCAGCAGCTTAGCTACCGGGGTATTAGATTCACCCCTCCACTTT,CASSLATGVLDSPLHF
TRBD1,TRBV2,TRBJ1-2,few,TGTGCCAGCAGTGAAGGATCAAACAGGGGGGACTATGGCTACACCTTC,CASSEGSNRGDYGYTF
NA,TRBV4-1,TRBJ1-2,NA,TGCGCCAGCAGCCAAGAGTTAATAGGCGGCTATGGCTACACCTTC,CASSQELIGGYGYTF
NA,TRBV7-3,TRBJ1-6,NA,TGTGCCAGCAGCCCAGGCGGGGATTCACCCCTCCACTTT,CASSPGGDSPLHF
NA,TRBV6-5,TRBJ1-2,NA,TGTGCCAGCAGTAAAACCCAGGGGAACTATGGCTACACCTTC,CASSKTQGNYGYTF
NA,TRBV7-9,TRBJ1-1,NA,TGTGCCAGCAGCTTAACGACGGGGAACACTGAAGCTTTCTTT,CASSLTTGNTEAFF
NA,TRBV6-2/TRBV6-3,TRBJ1-2,NA,TGTGCCAGCAGTACCGGACAGTTCCTTAACTATGGCTACACCTTC,CASSTGQFLNYGYTF
TRBD2,TRBV29-1,TRBJ2-3,NA,TGCAGCGTGAGGAGCGGGAACACAGATACGCAGTATTTT,CSVRSGNTDTQYF
NA,TRBV11-2,TRBJ1-5,NA,TGTGCCAGCAGCTTAGTCAGGGATGGGTTGGGGCTTCAGCCCCAGCATTTT,CASSLVRDGLGLQPQHF
NA,TRBV7-3,TRBJ2-7,NA,TGTGCCAGCAGCTTAACCTCCGCTGGGGAGCCCTACGAGCAGTACTTC,CASSLTSAGEPYEQYF
TRBD1,TRBV3-1/TRBV3-2,TRBJ2-1,NA,TGTGCCAGCAGCACCTACAGGGGGCTCTCCTACAATGAGCAGTTCTTC,CASSTYRGLSYNEQFF
TRBD1,TRBV10-1,TRBJ2-2,few,TGCGCCAGCAGTGGGGGACAGGGGCCGTTCACCGGGGAGCTGTTTTTT,CASSGGQGPFTGELFF
NA,TRBV18,TRBJ2-2,NA,TGTGCCAGCTCACCACCGCCGACAGTCACCGGGGAGCTGTTTTTT,CASSPPPTVTGELFF
NA,TRBV9,TRBJ1-1,NA,TGTGCCAGCAGCGCGCAGAGGGGGGGGCTGAACACTGAAGCTTTCTTT,CASSAQRGGLNTEAFF
TRBD1,TRBV5-1,TRBJ1-3,NA,TGCGCCAGCAGCTTGGCCGGGACAGGGTCTGGAAACACCATATATTTT,CASSLAGTGSGNTIYF
NA,TRBV9,TRBJ1-3,NA,TGTGCCAGCAGCGTAGAGGGGGTCCGGCGCTCTGGAAACACCATATATTTT,CASSVEGVRRSGNTIYF
NA,TRBV15,TRBJ1-5,once,TGTGCCACCTCGGGTAGGCTGGGGCCCCAGCATTTT,CATSGRLGPQHF
TRBD2,TRBV7-7,TRBJ2-5,NA,TGTGCTAGCAGTGCCTGGACTAGCGGGTATACCGAGACCCAGTACTTC,CASSAWTSGYTETQYF
TRBD2,TRBV7-8,TRBJ2-1,NA,TGTGCCAGCAGCTTGCCCGTAGCGGGGGTCTCCTACAATGAGCAGTTCTTC,CASSLPVAGVSYNEQFF